This T cell receptor beta chain was identified in a study of T cells in narcolepsy. This table comes from immunoSEQ multiplex PCR, and its TCRdb copy is limited to in-frame clones, with some not included. Among roughly 24,000 clones, 81% were seen once, and the ten largest hold about 1.1%. Germline CDR1 SNHLY, CDR2 FYNNEI. Trimming at V came to 4 bases and at J to 3 bases, leaving 6 bases not matched to a gene. The CDR3 spans 14 residues. This sequence was found in a human donor in good health. Sequences were obtained from memory (CD45RA-) CD4+ T cells from blood. The chain joins TRBV2 to TRBJ2-7; 7 bases are a match to TRBD1. This CDR3 is CASSGSSGGYEQYF. Here the CDR3 DNA reads TGTGCCAGCAGTGGCTCTTCAGGGGGCTACGAGCAGTACTTC.